A selection of T cell receptor beta chains follows, all from one sample in a study of blood T cells in healthy people across ages. Via MiXCR, TCRdb re-called the 5' RACE reads, giving one row per CDR3 protein. The sample lists 780,000 or so distinct CDR3 sequences, roughly 56% occurring once. The sequencing sample was made of blood. The receptors derive from a man aged 40-49 years in good health. The CDR3 runs from the conserved cysteine through the conserved F or W.

TRBJ2-6 | TRBV7-9 | CASSRTAHSGANALTF
TRBJ2-7 | TRBV4-2 | CASSRRMGQTSHEQYF
TRBJ1-2 | TRBV29-1 | CSVVDRDRASGYTF
TRBJ1-4 | TRBV7-6 | CASSGGGRFEKLFF
TRBJ1-1 | TRBV6-2/TRBV6-3 | CASSYHPRTGRDTEAFF
TRBJ2-1 | TRBV7-8 | CASSLLTGERHEQFF
TRBJ2-1 | TRBV18 | CASSPLGSNEQFF
TRBJ2-1 | TRBV7-8 | CASSPLAGGPFYEQFF
TRBJ2-7 | TRBV12-3/TRBV12-4 | CASSSTWGGSYEQYF
TRBJ2-1 | TRBV6-2/TRBV6-3 | CASKADSYNEQFF
TRBJ2-3 | TRBV7-3 | CASSIQVGTDTQYF